These 28 T cell receptor beta chains came from one sample sequenced in a study of T cells after yellow fever vaccination. From the 5' RACE reads, TCRdb called clonotypes with MiXCR, one entry per CDR3 protein. The top ten clones hold about a sixth of a sample with approximately 510,000 distinct CDR3 sequences, less than 25% of them seen once. This material consisted of PBMCs, taken approximately 22 days after the first yellow fever vaccination. These receptors were collected from a man aged 18 to 29 who received the YFV17D yellow fever vaccine.

This chain links TRBV20-1 with TRBJ2-4; 7 bases line up with TRBD1. The V segment lost 3 bases and the J segment 2 bases; nucleotides outside the gene matches: 4. The germline V gene has CDR1 DFQATT and CDR2 SNEGSKA (reference sequence). This CDR3 is built from 14 residues. The CDR3 reads CSASRGQSKNIQYF. The CDR3 coding sequence is TGCAGTGCTAGCAGGGGACAGTCCAAAAACATTCAGTACTTC.

CDR3 DNA: TGTGCCAGCTCACGCCCGGGACTCTCTGGCTACGAGCAGTACTTC. This gives the protein CASSRPGLSGYEQYF. This chain connects TRBV18 to TRBJ2-7, with D perhaps matching TRBD2 (6 bases). CDR1 and CDR2 (germline): KGHSH, LQKENI. This CDR3 is built from 15 residues. V lost 4 bases, J lost 3 bases, and 16 bases lay in between. The entire variable domain, with the rest obtained from reference TRBV18 and TRBJ2-7, is as follows: NAGVMQNPRHLVRRRGQEARLRCSPMKGHSHVYWYRQLPEEGLKFMVYLQKENIIDESGMPKERFSAEFPKEGPSILRIQQVVRGDSAAYFCASSRPGLSGYEQYFGPGTRLTVT.

This clonotype was observed a few times. The gene calls are TRBV9 and TRBJ2-3, with 9 bases that match TRBD1. CDR3 size: 15 residues. Germline values: CDR1 SGDLS, CDR2 YYNGEE. The V segment lost 4 bases and the J segment 6 bases; nucleotides outside the gene matches: 9. CDR3 DNA sequence: TGTGCCAGCAGCTCCCCCGGGACAGGGTGGGATACGCAGTATTTT. Its translation is CASSSPGTGWDTQYF.

The chain employs TRBV5-1 and TRBJ2-1; D perhaps matches TRBD1 (6 bases). This CDR3 has 14 residues. Germline-derived CDR1 and CDR2 are SGHRS and YFSETQ. V shed 4 bases and J shed 1 base, with 9 bases lying between them. The CDR3 DNA follows: TGCGCCAGCAGCGTGGACAGATCCTACAATGAGCAGTTCTTC. This codes for CASSVDRSYNEQFF.

The V and J genes are TRBV5-1 and TRBJ2-1; D may correspond to TRBD1 or TRBD2 (6 bases each). The V end lost 3 bases, the J end lost 2 bases, and 15 bases lay between the germline ends. Looked up from germline, CDR1 is SGHRS and CDR2 is YFSETQ. This CDR3 contains 16 residues. Written as DNA, the CDR3 is TGCGCCAGCAGCTGGGGGCAGGGGAGGACCTACAATGAGCAGTTCTTC. Protein product: CASSWGQGRTYNEQFF.

This clonotype has a handful of counts. This chain uses TRBV10-3 with TRBJ2-1; 11 nucleotides line up with TRBD2. With 7 bases clipped from V and 2 bases from J, the junction kept 4 bases outside the gene matches. This CDR3 has 15 residues. CDR1 is ENHRY, CDR2 SYGVKD, per germline. The DNA for the CDR3 is TGTGCCATCACCCTAGCGGGGGGACCCTACAATGAGCAGTTCTTC. Translation gives CAITLAGGPYNEQFF.

The J gene is TRBJ1-6, the V gene TRBV5-4, with unresolved D. The V and J ends lost 4 bases and 7 bases respectively, with 15 bases between them. The CDR3 sequence is 15 residues long. Germline loops: CDR1 SGHNT, CDR2 YYREEE (reference sequence). The CDR3, as DNA: TGTGCCAGCAGCGAAGGAGGGAGAGGAAATTCACCCCTCCACTTT. This translates into CASSEGGRGNSPLHF.

In nucleotides, the CDR3 is TGTGCCAGCAGCCCCAAACAGGGGGCCACTGAAGCTTTCTTT. Translated, it gives CASSPKQGATEAFF. The rearrangement joins TRBV11-2 to TRBJ1-1, with 9 bases lining up with TRBD1. Germline lookup yields CDR1 SGHAT and CDR2 FQNNGV. The V and J ends lost 5 bases and 4 bases, in that order; junction bases with no gene match: 5. The CDR3 runs to 14 residues.

This clonotype came up many times. The genes are TRBV5-1 and TRBJ2-7, with TRBD2 matching 8 bases. The CDR3 is 15 residues long. The germline gives CDR1 SGHRS, CDR2 YFSETQ. Trimming removed 4 bases from V and 3 bases from J; junction bases left unmatched: 9. CDR3 nucleotides: TGCGCCAGCAGCATATTGACTAGCGTCGACTACGAGCAGTACTTC. The encoded protein is CASSILTSVDYEQYF.

The chain is built from TRBV6-2 or TRBV6-3 and TRBJ1-1; unclear D gene. CDR3 length: 11 amino acids. CDR1 is MNHEY and CDR2 is SVGEGT in the germline V gene. V was clipped by 7 bases and J by 5 bases, with 8 bases between them. The CDR3, as DNA: TGTGCCAGCACCCAGTCGACTGAAGCTTTCTTT. It encodes CASTQSTEAFF.

This clonotype was seen only a few times. V is TRBV7-9 and J is TRBJ2-7, with 8 bases aligning to TRBD2. The length of the CDR3 is 17 residues. CDR1 is SEHNR, CDR2 FQNEAQ, per germline (reference sequence). V was pared by 5 bases and J by 4 bases, with 16 bases of the junction left unmatched. The chain's CDR3 is CASSPPPWLAGTYEQYF. In DNA, the CDR3 is TGTGCCAGCAGCCCGCCCCCCTGGTTAGCGGGGACATACGAGCAGTACTTC.

This clonotype has just a few counts. V is TRBV7-8 and J is TRBJ2-5, with D uncertain. The V end was cut by 1 base, the J end by 4 bases, with 10 bases between. The CDR3 totals 14 residues. Germline assignment: CDR1 SGHVS and CDR2 FQNEAQ. The CDR3 reads CASSLGRNRETQYF. The CDR3, as DNA: TGTGCCAGCAGCTTAGGACGTAACCGAGAGACCCAGTACTTC. Based on the CDR3 plus reference TRBV7-8 and TRBJ2-5, the full variable domain is GAGVSQSPRYKVAKRGQDVALRCDPISGHVSLFWYQQALGQGPEFLTYFQNEAQLDKSGLPSDRFFAERPEGSVSTLKIQRTQQEDSAVYLCASSLGRNRETQYFGPGTRLLVL.

A few counts support this clonotype. The CDR3 loop is CASGLGHNQPQHF. The CDR3 nucleotides are TGTGCTAGTGGTTTGGGGCACAATCAGCCCCAGCATTTT. The chain carries TRBV12-5 and TRBJ1-5; D is unresolved. V was trimmed by 1 base and J by 3 bases, leaving 4 bases between them. Germline loops: CDR1 LGHNT, CDR2 FRNRAP. The CDR3 spans 13 residues.

This clonotype was detected only a few times. J is TRBJ2-1 and V is TRBV6-5; D is perhaps TRBD1 or TRBD2 (6 bases each). The germline V gene has CDR1 MNHEY and CDR2 SVGAGI. CDR3 length equals 12 residues. The germline V and J ends were trimmed by 4 bases and 7 bases, with 8 bases remaining between them. The CDR3 protein is CASSWGANEQFF. Here the CDR3 DNA reads TGTGCCAGCAGTTGGGGGGCGAATGAGCAGTTCTTC.

The rearrangement links TRBV28 to TRBJ1-3; D may be TRBD1 (6 bases). Trimming left V 10 bases short and J 0 bases short, with 16 bases between. CDR1 and CDR2 from the germline V gene are MDHEN and SYDVKM. CDR3 length: 15 amino acids. CDR3: CATLDSGGSGNTIYF. CDR3 in DNA: TGTGCCACCCTGGACAGTGGGGGCTCTGGAAACACCATATATTTT.

The CDR3 reads CASSSPGGRDTEAFF. The CDR3 bases are TGTGCCAGCAGTTCCCCGGGGGGTCGAGACACTGAAGCTTTCTTT. J is TRBJ1-1 and V is TRBV6-2 or TRBV6-3; the D gene is possibly TRBD1 (5 bases). The CDR3 totals 15 residues. Germline lookup yields CDR1 MNHEY and CDR2 SVGEGT. With 4 bases removed from V and 3 bases from J, the gap between germline ends came to 15 bases.

The gene calls are TRBV7-2 and TRBJ2-7; a possible D gene is TRBD2 (7 bases). The CDR3 is 15 residues long. Trimming took off 3 bases at V and 2 bases at J, with 14 bases between the two ends. Germline V gene data show CDR1 as SGHTA and CDR2 as FQGNSA. As DNA, the CDR3 is TGTGCCAGCAGCTTGATTGGGGGGGGCCCCTACGAGCAGTACTTC. Protein product: CASSLIGGGPYEQYF.

The sample holds a few counts of this clonotype. The genes are TRBV11-3 and TRBJ2-7; TRBD1 might be the D (6 bases). Germline assignment: CDR1 SGHNT and CDR2 YENEEA. CDR3 length: 14 residues. Trimming stripped 11 bases from V and 4 bases from J, with 21 bases between. CDR3 sequence reads: CAAIGGLPPYEQYV. DNA for the CDR3: TGTGCCGCGATAGGGGGTTTGCCACCTTACGAGCAGTACGTC.

The chain recombines TRBV20-1 with TRBJ1-1; possibly TRBD1 for D (6 bases). The CDR3 consists of 14 residues. Deletions cut 7 bases from V and 2 bases from J, with 17 bases between. Looked up from germline, CDR1 is DFQATT and CDR2 is SNEGSKA (reference sequence). The CDR3: CSVHLLDSNTEAFF. CDR3 in DNA: TGCAGTGTTCATCTGCTGGACAGTAACACTGAAGCTTTCTTT.

This clonotype appeared a few times. This chain connects TRBV9 to TRBJ1-3, with 10 bases identical to TRBD1. J lost 5 bases, V lost 3 bases, and 17 bases had no gene match. This CDR3 is 19 amino acids long. CDR1 and CDR2 from the germline V gene are SGDLS and YYNGEE. Here the CDR3 reads CASSDRDRGRLKARNTIYF. CDR3 bases: TGTGCCAGCAGCGACCGGGACAGGGGTCGGTTGAAGGCCAGAAACACCATATATTTT.

This clonotype was found a few times. This sequence joins TRBV20-1 and TRBJ2-3; D possibly matches TRBD1 or TRBD2 (6 bases each). Deletions cut 3 bases from V and 14 bases from J, with 15 bases between. This CDR3 has 11 amino acids. From germline, CDR1 is DFQATT and CDR2 SNEGSKA (reference sequence). CDR3 sequence: CSASRGLPRYF. The CDR3 coding sequence is TGCAGTGCTAGTCGGGGGCTACCGCGGTATTTT.

This clonotype was observed a handful of times. The J gene is TRBJ1-1, the V gene TRBV29-1; 7 positions match TRBD1. This CDR3 has 12 residues. The ends lost 4 bases at V and 8 bases at J; junction bases unmatched: 7. The germline V gene encodes CDR1 SQVTM and CDR2 ANQGSEA. DNA for the CDR3: TGCAGCGTTGCGGGACAGCACTCAGAAGCTTTCTTT. This gives the protein CSVAGQHSEAFF. The full variable domain, completed using reference TRBV29-1 and TRBJ1-1, is SAVISQKPSRDICQRGTSLTIQCQVDSQVTMMFWYRQQPGQSLTLIATANQGSEATYESGFVIDKFPISRPNLTFSTLTVSNMSPEDSSIYLCSVAGQHSEAFFGQGTRLTVV.

The CDR3 loop reads CASSQALAGGLYEQYF. The CDR3, as DNA: TGCGCCAGCAGCCAAGCCCTAGCGGGGGGTTTATACGAGCAGTACTTC. V usage is TRBV4-3 and J usage is TRBJ2-7; TRBD2 aligns across 11 bases. The CDR3 runs 16 residues. Germline lookup yields CDR1 LGHNA and CDR2 YSLEER. The ends lost 1 base at V and 4 bases at J; junction bases unmatched: 6.

In its sample, this clonotype was seen a few times. In DNA form, the CDR3 reads TGTGCTAGTGGTTTCGGAGGGGGCGAGCAGTACTTC. Translating gives CASGFGGGEQYF. The chain joins TRBV12-5 to TRBJ2-7; D tentatively reads TRBD1 or TRBD2 (6 bases each). Germline V gene data show CDR1 as LGHNT and CDR2 as FRNRAP. This CDR3 region has 12 residues. Trimming took 3 bases from V and 6 from J, leaving 9 bases between them.

The J gene is TRBJ1-2, the V gene TRBV6-5, with 7 bases fitting TRBD1. V lost 7 bases to trimming and J lost 5 bases; unmatched junction nucleotides: 10. The V gene's germline CDR1 is MNHEY and CDR2 SVGAGI. There are 14 residues in the CDR3. The CDR3 here is CASITLGTAYGYTF. CDR3 DNA sequence: TGTGCCAGCATCACACTAGGGACAGCTTATGGCTACACCTTC.

This clonotype was observed a few times. J is TRBJ1-1 and V is TRBV12-3 or TRBV12-4; maybe TRBD1 (6 bases). This CDR3 has 15 amino acids. Trimming stripped 5 bases from V and 0 bases from J, with 13 bases between. In DNA form, the CDR3 reads TGTGCCAGCAGTCGTCGACAGGAGCTGAACACTGAAGCTTTCTTT. Translation: CASSRRQELNTEAFF.

A few counts support this clonotype. The chain couples TRBV3-1 to TRBJ1-1; D gene unclear. CDR1 is LGHDT and CDR2 is YNNKEL in the germline V gene (reference sequence). V was clipped by 0 bases and J by 0 bases, with 8 bases between them. This CDR3 is 15 amino acids long. DNA of the CDR3: TGTGCCAGCAGCCAAGAGCCCGCCGTGAACACTGAAGCTTTCTTT. Translated, it gives CASSQEPAVNTEAFF.

There are many counts of this clonotype. The chain uses TRBV5-1 and TRBJ2-3, with TRBD2 matching over 10 bases. Per the germline V gene, CDR1 is SGHRS and CDR2 is YFSETQ. This CDR3 is 15 amino acids long. Unmatched junction bases numbered 4, after V lost 4 bases and J lost 2 bases. In DNA, the CDR3 is TGCGCCAGCAGCCCGAGCGGGGGGGTCACAGATACGCAGTATTTT. Protein sequence: CASSPSGGVTDTQYF.